The clone carrying this T cell receptor beta chain has at least ten counts. Sequencing ends 3 residues short of the CDR3 end; the germline J gene provides the rest. This entry comes from a study of T cell clonality in common variable immunodeficiency. Only in-frame clones appear in the TCRdb table, and some are missing; sequencing was by immunoSEQ multiplex PCR. This sample comprises 51,000 or so clones, none seen once only. Donors gave roughly 5 to 8.5 ml heparinized peripheral whole blood. Germline trimming cut 9 bases from V and 1 base from J; bases unmatched to any gene: 7. This CDR3 contains 14 residues. Per the germline V gene, CDR1 is LNHDA and CDR2 is SQIVND (reference sequence).

The clonotype originates from a person aged 18 to 70 in good health. The sample comprised peripheral blood mononuclear cells. The chain recombines TRBV19 with TRBJ2-7; TRBD2 matches 9 bases. CDR3 DNA, as far as it was read: TGTGCCAGCCGGTCGACTAGCGGTTCCTACGAG. Its translation is CASRSTSGSYE. The full CDR3 sequence reads CASRSTSGSYEQYF.